The 30 T cell receptor beta chains listed next were all sequenced from one sample in a study of blood T cell repertoires in COVID-19 (TCRdb year 2020). Preparation of the library involved the immunoSEQ multiplex PCR assay. In TCRdb, the immuneACCESS table is reduced to in-frame sequences with V and J assigned. These tables do not hold every clone; where another copy was compared, an unresolved V gene accounts for under half, and the others remain unexplained. Across this sample there are about 420,000 clones, with 70% to 90% seen only once. The top ten clones comprise around 0.92% of the sample. The specimen was peripheral blood. These receptors all come from a man younger than 35 with COVID-19, enrolled during active disease.

The genes are TRBV5-3 and TRBJ1-5, with a possible D match to TRBD1 (5 bases). TRBV5-3 is reported as an ORF; its role is uncertain. This CDR3 is 15 amino acids long. V was cut by 4 bases and J by 0 bases, with 11 bases left in between. CDR3 protein: CARSGGTDSNQPQHF. DNA of the CDR3: TGTGCCAGAAGCGGAGGGACCGATAGCAATCAGCCCCAGCATTTT.

V usage is TRBV2 and J usage is TRBJ2-5; D not certain. The CDR3 contains 13 residues. The V end lost 4 bases, the J end lost 0 bases, and 6 bases lay between the germline ends. Germline CDR1 SNHLY, CDR2 FYNNEI. For the CDR3, the DNA is TGTGCCAGCAGTGCTCACTACCAAGAGACCCAGTACTTC. It translates to CASSAHYQETQYF.

For this clone: Its ends do not fully match the called genes, so a read error is possible. This chain uses TRBV6-1 with TRBJ1-2; D unresolved. CDR1 is MNHNS, CDR2 SASEGT, per germline. This CDR3 comprises 13 residues. The CDR3 DNA reads as TGTGCCAGCAGAGAAGGAGGTAACTATGGCTACACCTTC. Translated, it gives CASREGGNYGYTF.

This chain links TRBV5-5 with TRBJ2-1; possibly TRBD1 for D (5 bases). V lost 1 base and J 6 bases, leaving 20 bases between the germline ends. Germline V CDR1 and CDR2: SGHKS, YYEKEE (reference sequence). The CDR3 has 17 amino acids. The chain's CDR3 is CASSLQGNLGVGNEQFF. CDR3 nucleotide sequence: TGTGCCAGCAGCTTGCAGGGTAACCTTGGTGTTGGCAATGAGCAGTTCTTC.

This chain uses TRBV6-5 with TRBJ2-5; maybe TRBD1 (5 bases). The CDR3 sequence is 13 residues long. The germline V and J ends were trimmed by 6 bases and 1 base, with 9 bases remaining between them. Germline loops: CDR1 MNHEY, CDR2 SVGAGI. The CDR3 sequence: CASSRQFQETQYF. The DNA for the CDR3 is TGTGCCAGCAGCAGACAGTTCCAAGAGACCCAGTACTTC.

This chain links TRBV6-5 with TRBJ2-7, with 7 nucleotides matching TRBD2. J was trimmed by 2 bases and V by 6 bases; bases with no gene match: 7. The CDR3 covers 14 residues. Germline assignment: CDR1 MNHEY and CDR2 SVGAGI. The CDR3 loop is CASRSGVTTYEQYF. The CDR3 nucleotides read TGTGCCAGCAGAAGCGGGGTCACAACCTACGAGCAGTACTTC.

V usage is TRBV7-9 and J usage is TRBJ1-6; 9 bases line up with TRBD1. Germline lookup yields CDR1 SEHNR and CDR2 FQNEAQ (reference sequence). The CDR3 covers 16 residues. Germline trimming cut 5 bases from V and 7 bases from J; bases unmatched to any gene: 9. The DNA of the CDR3 is TGTGCCAGCAGCCGTTCCGGGACAGGGACGAATTCACCCCTCCACTTT. Amino acid sequence: CASSRSGTGTNSPLHF.

V is TRBV19 and J is TRBJ2-7; D uncertain. The V and J ends lost 7 bases and 4 bases respectively, with 8 bases between them. Germline loops: CDR1 LNHDA, CDR2 SQIVND (reference sequence). The CDR3 sequence is 11 residues long. The CDR3 sequence is CASTVEYEQYF. The CDR3 region has the DNA TGTGCCAGTACCGTTGAGTACGAGCAGTACTTC.

This chain joins TRBV6-5 and TRBJ1-1; D possibly corresponds to TRBD1 (6 bases). Trimming took off 4 bases at V and 6 bases at J, with 15 bases between the two ends. Germline V gives CDR1 MNHEY, CDR2 SVGAGI. The CDR3 totals 14 residues. CDR3 sequence reads: CASSLAGAKAEAFF. Here the CDR3 DNA reads TGTGCCAGCAGTTTGGCAGGGGCTAAGGCTGAAGCTTTCTTT.

This sequence joins TRBV19 and TRBJ1-1, with D possibly being TRBD1 (5 bases). Trimming removed 7 bases at V and 5 bases at J, with 8 bases between. Germline assignment: CDR1 LNHDA and CDR2 SQIVND (reference sequence). The CDR3 contains 11 residues. CDR3 in amino acids: CASKRGTEAFF. The CDR3 coding sequence is TGTGCCAGTAAAAGGGGTACTGAAGCTTTCTTT.

V and J are TRBV5-1 and TRBJ2-5; D perhaps matches TRBD2 (5 bases). CDR3 length equals 13 residues. The germline V gene has CDR1 SGHRS and CDR2 YFSETQ. V was cut by 3 bases and J by 5 bases, with 11 bases left in between. The CDR3 DNA reads TGCGCCAGCAGCTCCTTCCCGGGGGAGACCCAGTACTTC. This translates into CASSSFPGETQYF.

The chain joins TRBV9 to TRBJ2-7, with 10 bases fitting TRBD2. The trim removed 0 bases at V and 0 bases at J, leaving 6 bases unmatched. In germline, CDR1 is SGDLS, CDR2 YYNGEE. The CDR3 length is 17 residues. CDR3: CASSVVKAGGPSYEQYF. CDR3 sequence (DNA): TGTGCCAGCAGCGTAGTTAAAGCGGGAGGGCCCTCCTACGAGCAGTACTTC.

The V gene is TRBV5-1, the J gene TRBJ2-1; D might be TRBD2 (6 bases). The CDR3 has 14 residues. The germline V and J ends were trimmed by 1 base and 10 bases, with 15 bases remaining between them. Germline loops: CDR1 SGHRS, CDR2 YFSETQ. The CDR3 here is CASSLPREAGEQFF. The CDR3 nucleotides are TGCGCCAGCAGCTTGCCCCGTGAGGCGGGGGAGCAGTTCTTC.

The chain uses TRBV19 and TRBJ2-7; 10 bases are shared with TRBD2. Germline-derived CDR1 and CDR2 are LNHDA and SQIVND (reference sequence). The CDR3 consists of 16 residues. The ends lost 4 bases at V and 2 bases at J; junction bases unmatched: 8. CDR3 nucleotides: TGTGCCAGTAGTAGCGCAGGGACTAGCGTTCCCTACGAGCAGTACTTC. Translated, it gives CASSSAGTSVPYEQYF. The full variable domain, completed using reference TRBV19 and TRBJ2-7, is DGGITQSPKYLFRKEGQNVTLSCEQNLNHDAMYWYRQDPGQGLRLIYYSQIVNDFQKGDIAEGYSVSREKKESFPLTVTSAQKNPTAFYLCASSSAGTSVPYEQYFGPGTRLTVT.

A single count supports this clone. The V gene is TRBV28, the J gene TRBJ1-1, with a weak D call TRBD1 (5 bases). Germline V gene lookup returns CDR1 MDHEN and CDR2 SYDVKM. The CDR3 runs to 14 residues. Trimming took 3 bases from V and 0 from J, leaving 8 bases between them. The CDR3 spells CASSFLGVNTEAFF. CDR3 coding DNA: TGTGCCAGCAGTTTTTTAGGGGTGAACACTGAAGCTTTCTTT.

This chain uses TRBV9 with TRBJ2-7; 7 nucleotides agree with TRBD2. V was clipped by 0 bases and J by 2 bases; unmatched bases: 8. CDR3 length equals 16 residues. Germline V lookup: CDR1 SGDLS, CDR2 YYNGEE. The CDR3 reads CASSVEGSSGTYEQYF. CDR3 bases: TGTGCCAGCAGCGTAGAGGGGTCTAGCGGAACCTACGAGCAGTACTTC.

The chain joins TRBV11-2 to TRBJ2-5, with 9 bases identical to TRBD2. Germline V CDR1 and CDR2: SGHAT, FQNNGV. Losses at the gene ends were 5 bases for V and 5 bases for J; bases not matched to a gene: 3. This CDR3 is built from 13 residues. CDR3 residues: CASSLTSGETQYF. The CDR3 DNA reads as TGTGCCAGCAGCCTGACTAGCGGCGAGACCCAGTACTTC.

The chain uses TRBV15 and TRBJ2-7; 8 nucleotides line up with TRBD2. Germline loops: CDR1 LNHNV, CDR2 YYDKDF (reference sequence). The CDR3 contains 15 residues. Losses at the gene ends were 1 base for V and 2 bases for J; bases not matched to a gene: 4. In DNA, the CDR3 is TGTGCCACCAGCAGAGCCCCCGGGGGGGCCTACGAGCAGTACTTC. As protein: CATSRAPGGAYEQYF.

V and J are TRBV3-1 (or the pseudogene TRBV3-2) and TRBJ1-5; D is ambiguous. Trimming pared 0 bases from V and 9 bases from J, leaving 9 bases between. The CDR3 is 13 residues long. Germline V lookup: CDR1 LGHDT, CDR2 YNNKEL (reference sequence). CDR3 sequence: CASSQDTRLPQHF. The CDR3 nucleotides are TGTGCCAGCAGCCAAGATACGAGGTTGCCCCAGCATTTT.

The chain employs TRBV6-5 and TRBJ2-7, with TRBD2 matching over 7 bases. Germline V gene sequence: CDR1 MNHEY, CDR2 SVGAGI. This CDR3 is 14 amino acids long. Losses at the gene ends were 6 bases for V and 3 bases for J; bases not matched to a gene: 8. The CDR3 DNA sequence: TGTGCCAGCAGGGGAGGCCGGGACTACTACGAGCAGTACTTC. Protein product: CASRGGRDYYEQYF.

The chain carries TRBV4-1 and TRBJ1-6; 8 positions agree with TRBD1. V gave up 8 bases and J gave up 0 bases; unmatched junction bases: 6. This CDR3 is 16 amino acids long. Per the germline V gene, CDR1 is MGHRA and CDR2 is YSYEKL. CDR3 bases: TGCGCCAGCGGAGTACAGGGGGGCTCCTATAATTCACCCCTCCACTTT. This codes for CASGVQGGSYNSPLHF.

V gene TRBV10-1 combines with J gene TRBJ2-7; 7 nucleotides agree with TRBD2. CDR1 and CDR2 from the germline V gene are WNHNN and SYGVQD (reference sequence). This CDR3 is 16 amino acids long. J gave up 7 bases and V 2 bases, and 14 bases lay outside the gene matches. The CDR3 bases are TGCGCCAGCAGTGAGCGAATCAGCGGGAAGGAAGGAGAGCAGTACTTC. Residues: CASSERISGKEGEQYF.

The chain couples TRBV11-2 to TRBJ2-3, with D unclear. The CDR3 contains 13 residues. Trimming removed 5 bases from V and 4 bases from J, with 10 bases in between. Germline V gene sequence: CDR1 SGHAT, CDR2 FQNNGV. The CDR3 is CASSAPPADTQYF. DNA of the CDR3: TGTGCCAGCAGCGCTCCGCCGGCAGATACGCAGTATTTT. Full variable domain (rest looked up from reference TRBV11-2 and TRBJ2-3): EAGVAQSPRYKIIEKRQSVAFWCNPISGHATLYWYQQILGQGPKLLIQFQNNGVVDDSQLPKDRFSAERLKGVDSTLKIQPAKLEDSAVYLCASSAPPADTQYFGPGTRLTVL.

The V gene is TRBV7-6, the J gene TRBJ2-5; D is undetermined. Trimming took 1 base from V and 1 from J, leaving 13 bases between them. The CDR3 extends over 16 amino acids. Germline-derived CDR1 and CDR2 are SGHVS and FNYEAQ. The CDR3 region is CASSLGRVKFQETQYF. Here the CDR3 DNA reads TGTGCCAGCAGCTTAGGTCGGGTAAAGTTCCAAGAGACCCAGTACTTC.

This clone was counted a few times. The rearrangement links TRBV14 to TRBJ1-2, with a weak D call TRBD1 (5 bases). Per germline, CDR1 SGHDN and CDR2 FVKESK. The CDR3 loop spans 15 amino acids. V was pared by 3 bases and J by 3 bases, with 14 bases between. The CDR3: CASSQGGLKDYGYTF. The CDR3 region has the DNA TGTGCCAGCAGCCAGGGGGGGTTAAAGGACTATGGCTACACCTTC.

The V gene is TRBV5-4, the J gene TRBJ2-5; 10 bases fit TRBD1. This CDR3 region has 16 residues. Germline assignment: CDR1 SGHNT and CDR2 YYREEE (reference sequence). Trimming took 4 bases from V and 4 from J; bases not matched to a gene: 10. The CDR3 nucleotides read TGTGCCAGCAGCCCCCCCCCGGGACAGGGGATAGAGACCCAGTACTTC. Protein sequence: CASSPPPGQGIETQYF.

This rearrangement joins TRBV11-3 to TRBJ2-1, with 11 bases matching TRBD2. The ends lost 5 bases at V and 8 bases at J; junction bases unmatched: 8. Germline V lookup: CDR1 SGHNT, CDR2 YENEEA. The CDR3 spans 15 residues. DNA of the CDR3: TGTGCCAGCAGCCGGGGCACTAGCGGGAGCGATGAGCAGTTCTTC. It yields the protein CASSRGTSGSDEQFF.

The CDR3 sequence: CASSTFGYKGRSYNEQFF. In DNA, the CDR3 is TGTGCCAGTAGTACTTTCGGTTATAAGGGGAGGTCCTACAATGAGCAGTTCTTC. The chain links TRBV19 to TRBJ2-1, with a tentative D call TRBD2 (6 bases). The germline V gene has CDR1 LNHDA and CDR2 SQIVND (reference sequence). The CDR3 is 18 amino acids. V lost 4 bases and J lost 1, with 20 bases in between.

The V gene is TRBV27, the J gene TRBJ2-7; TRBD2 matches at 16 bases. V dropped 5 bases and J dropped 6; count of bases not matched to a gene: 4. The CDR3 has 15 residues. The V gene's germline CDR1 is MNHEY and CDR2 SMNVEV (reference sequence). The CDR3 reads CASSAGTSGRGEQYF. CDR3 DNA sequence: TGTGCCAGCAGTGCCGGGACTAGCGGGAGGGGCGAGCAGTACTTC.

The gene calls are TRBV18 and TRBJ2-3; maybe TRBD2 (6 bases). The CDR3 contains 14 residues. Trimming pared 4 bases from V and 2 bases from J, leaving 10 bases between. CDR1 and CDR2 from the germline V gene are KGHSH and LQKENI. CDR3 nucleotides: TGTGCCAGCTCACTCACTAGCTACACAGATACGCAGTATTTT. Translated: CASSLTSYTDTQYF. Combining the CDR3 with reference TRBV18 and TRBJ2-3 gives the whole variable domain NAGVMQNPRHLVRRRGQEARLRCSPMKGHSHVYWYRQLPEEGLKFMVYLQKENIIDESGMPKERFSAEFPKEGPSILRIQQVVRGDSAAYFCASSLTSYTDTQYFGPGTRLTVL.